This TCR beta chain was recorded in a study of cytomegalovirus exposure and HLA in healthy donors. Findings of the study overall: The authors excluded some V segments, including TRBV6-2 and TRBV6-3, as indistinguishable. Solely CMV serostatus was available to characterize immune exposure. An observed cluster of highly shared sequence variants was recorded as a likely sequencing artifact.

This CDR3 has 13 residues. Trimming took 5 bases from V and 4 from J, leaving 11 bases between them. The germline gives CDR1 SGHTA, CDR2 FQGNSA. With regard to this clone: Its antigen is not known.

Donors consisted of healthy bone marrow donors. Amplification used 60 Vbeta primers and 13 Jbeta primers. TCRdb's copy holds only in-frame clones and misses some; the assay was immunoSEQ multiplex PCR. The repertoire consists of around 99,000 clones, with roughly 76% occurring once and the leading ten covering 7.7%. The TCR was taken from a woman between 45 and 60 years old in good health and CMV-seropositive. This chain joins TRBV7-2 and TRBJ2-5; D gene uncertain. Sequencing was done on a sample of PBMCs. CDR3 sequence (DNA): TGTGCCAGCAGCGTAGACTCTCTAGAGACCCAGTACTTC. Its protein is CASSVDSLETQYF.